Following are 12 T cell receptor beta chains from one sample sequenced in a study of blood T cell repertoires in COVID-19. TCRdb keeps only in-frame clones here, not all; method: immunoSEQ multiplex PCR. The table has approximately 190,000 clones, around 80% seen once; the top ten hold about 6.3%. Input material: peripheral blood. These receptor sequences come from a man aged 55 to 70 with acute or convalescent COVID-19.

This sequence joins TRBV20-1 and TRBJ2-3; the match to TRBD2 covers 9 bases. The J segment lost 3 bases and the V segment lost 3 bases, leaving 7 bases of the junction unmatched. Looked up from germline, CDR1 is DFQATT and CDR2 is SNEGSKA (reference sequence). This CDR3 has 15 amino acids. CDR3 in DNA: TGCAGTGCTAGTCCCCCTAGCGGGGATACAGATACGCAGTATTTT. It is translated as CSASPPSGDTDTQYF.

This rearrangement joins TRBV5-1 to TRBJ2-1, with TRBD2 matching 8 bases. With 0 bases clipped from V and 9 bases from J, the junction kept 8 bases outside the gene matches. The CDR3 is 15 residues long. CDR1 is SGHRS and CDR2 is YFSETQ in the germline V gene. The CDR3 is CASSLGASGHSEQFF. The CDR3 bases are TGCGCCAGCAGCTTGGGGGCTAGCGGGCACAGTGAGCAGTTCTTC.

This chain uses TRBV24-1 with TRBJ2-7; 14 positions agree with TRBD2. This CDR3 is 18 amino acids long. Germline CDR1 reads KGHDR; CDR2 reads SFDVKD. The J segment lost 4 bases and the V segment lost 4 bases, leaving 11 bases of the junction unmatched. The CDR3: CATSDPRLAGGPPYEQYF. CDR3 DNA sequence: TGTGCCACCAGTGACCCCCGACTAGCGGGGGGGCCCCCGTACGAGCAGTACTTC.

The chain joins TRBV6-5 to TRBJ1-1; 7 bases fit TRBD1. The CDR3 loop spans 15 amino acids. With V trimmed by 11 bases and J by 4 bases, 16 bases remained unmatched. Germline CDR1 and CDR2: MNHEY and SVGAGI. CDR3 in amino acids: CAGGGGGRSITEAFF. In DNA form, the CDR3 reads TGTGCCGGAGGGGGCGGGGGGCGAAGTATCACTGAAGCTTTCTTT.

This chain connects TRBV5-1 to TRBJ2-1; D perhaps matches TRBD2 (5 bases). The V and J ends lost 0 bases and 2 bases respectively, with 6 bases between them. CDR3 length: 14 residues. Germline V gene data show CDR1 as SGHRS and CDR2 as YFSETQ. The CDR3 reads CASSLDGTYNEQFF. The CDR3 DNA reads TGCGCCAGCAGCTTGGACGGGACCTACAATGAGCAGTTCTTC.

This clone turned up a few times. This chain connects TRBV2 to TRBJ1-4, with D possibly TRBD1 on 5 matching bases. V dropped 7 bases and J dropped 3 bases, with 12 bases sitting between them. Germline V gene lookup returns CDR1 SNHLY and CDR2 FYNNEI. CDR3 size: 14 residues. CDR3 region: CASTLTDSNEKLFF. The CDR3 DNA follows: TGTGCCAGCACCCTGACAGACTCTAATGAAAAACTGTTTTTT.

Details on this clone: Other DNA variants within this sample encode the same CDR3. V and J are TRBV5-4 and TRBJ2-7, with a possible D match to TRBD2 (6 bases). The CDR3 covers 14 residues. The ends were cut back, 2 bases at V and 3 bases at J, with 12 bases in the middle. Germline CDR1 is SGHNT and CDR2 is YYREEE (reference sequence). The CDR3 nucleotides are TGTGCCAGCAGCTTTCGGACGGGGGACTACGAGCAGTACTTC. Encoded protein: CASSFRTGDYEQYF.

This rearrangement joins TRBV6-5 to TRBJ1-5; D is uncertain. In germline, CDR1 is MNHEY, CDR2 SVGAGI. Trimming removed 0 bases from V and 4 bases from J, with 10 bases in between. The CDR3 is made up of 15 amino acids. CDR3 amino acids: CASSYSRGLNQPQHF. The CDR3 region has the DNA TGTGCCAGCAGTTACTCGAGAGGCTTGAATCAGCCCCAGCATTTT.

V is TRBV4-3 and J is TRBJ2-1, with TRBD2 as a possible D gene (6 bases). In germline, CDR1 is LGHNA, CDR2 YSLEER. V lost 1 base, J lost 0 bases, and 7 bases lay in between. The CDR3 sequence is 15 residues long. CDR3 nucleotides: TGCGCCAGCAGCCAAGCCGGGGGCTCCTACAATGAGCAGTTCTTC. The encoded protein is CASSQAGGSYNEQFF.

The rearrangement links TRBV9 to TRBJ2-3, with D perhaps TRBD2 (5 bases). Germline-derived CDR1 and CDR2 are SGDLS and YYNGEE. This CDR3 region has 11 residues. Trimming removed 3 bases at V and 10 bases at J, with 9 bases between. CDR3 sequence reads: CASSEGAAQYF. CDR3 in DNA: TGTGCCAGCAGCGAGGGAGCTGCGCAGTATTTT.

The rearrangement uses TRBV12-5 and TRBJ2-1; 10 bases map to TRBD1. Germline V gene lookup returns CDR1 LGHNT and CDR2 FRNRAP. The V gene end was trimmed by 1 base and the J gene end by 8 bases; junction bases not matched to a gene: 8. This CDR3 has 16 residues. The DNA for the CDR3 is TGTGCTAGTGGTTTGGCCCGGGACAGGGGATTCCATGAGCAGTTCTTC. Amino acid sequence: CASGLARDRGFHEQFF.

The chain employs TRBV12-3 or TRBV12-4 and TRBJ2-7; 9 bases are a match to TRBD1. V gave up 4 bases and J gave up 4 bases; unmatched junction bases: 2. This CDR3 comprises 13 residues. CDR3 sequence: CASSWTGAYEQYF. In DNA, the CDR3 is TGTGCCAGCAGTTGGACAGGGGCGTACGAGCAGTACTTC.